The 16 T cell receptor beta chains given below trace back to one sample, sequenced in a study of T cell clonality in common variable immunodeficiency. The study's findings and limits: Common variable immunodeficiency TCR beta sequences reportedly had fewer deletions and N-nucleotide insertions.

Sequenced by immunoSEQ multiplex PCR; TCRdb stores in-frame clones only, minus some. The repertoire has some 19,000 clones, none seen only once; the ten largest take about 6.3%. No antigen is known for these receptors. What was sequenced was peripheral blood mononuclear cells. The receptors come from a human donor with common variable immunodeficiency.

This clone occurred many times. The CDR3 end is not reached by the read, which stops 3 residues before it; the germline J gene fills it in. The V and J genes are TRBV19 and TRBJ2-5; D is uncertain. Germline loops: CDR1 LNHDA, CDR2 SQIVND (reference sequence). V dropped 7 bases and J dropped 3 bases, with 15 bases sitting between them. The CDR3 has 14 amino acids. CDR3 sequence reads: CASKKVRQEETQYF. The DNA read from the CDR3 is TGTGCCAGTAAAAAGGTCCGGCAGGAAGAGACC.

This clone occurred many times. The part of the CDR3 DNA that was read is TGTGCCAGTTCCGGGACAACTAACTATGGC. This sequence encodes CASSGTTNYG. The complete CDR3 sequence is CASSGTTNYGYTF. The J gene is TRBJ1-2, the V gene TRBV19; TRBD1 is a possible D gene (6 bases). The CDR3 end falls 3 residues outside the read, so it is completed with the germline J gene. Germline CDR1 LNHDA, CDR2 SQIVND (reference sequence). The CDR3 sequence is 13 residues long. Trimming took off 8 bases at V and 0 bases at J, with 10 bases between the two ends. Full variable domain (remainder filled in from reference TRBV19 and TRBJ1-2): DGGITQSPKYLFRKEGQNVTLSCEQNLNHDAMYWYRQDPGQGLRLIYYSQIVNDFQKGDIAEGYSVSREKKESFPLTVTSAQKNPTAFYLCASSGTTNYGYTFGSGTRLTVV.

Note on this clone: Coverage ceases 3 residues before the CDR3 finishes, and the germline J gene fills in the end. The genes are TRBV19 and TRBJ1-1, with a possible D match to TRBD1 (6 bases). The CDR3 length is 14 residues. Trimming cost V 1 base and J 5 bases, with 11 bases left between them. Germline V CDR1 and CDR2: LNHDA, SQIVND (reference sequence). The covered CDR3 bases are TGTGCCAGTAGTATAGTAACAGGGCAGACTGAA. Its translation is CASSIVTGQTE. The complete CDR3 protein is CASSIVTGQTEAFF.

This clone was seen only a few times. The CDR3 goes on 3 residues after the read ends, and that part is filled in from the germline J gene. The V gene is TRBV30, the J gene TRBJ1-2; D ambiguous. The CDR3 contains 13 residues. The V gene's germline CDR1 is GTSNPN and CDR2 SVGIG (reference sequence). V shed 0 bases and J shed 6 bases, with 11 bases lying between them. The DNA read from the CDR3 is TGTGCCTGGAGTGTGCAACTCGCCCATGGC. Protein: CAWSVQLAHG. The CDR3, in full, reads CAWSVQLAHGYTF.

Concerning this clone itself: The CDR3 end falls 3 residues outside the read, so it is completed with the germline J gene. The rearrangement uses TRBV7-8 and TRBJ2-1; the match to TRBD2 covers 9 bases. V gave up 3 bases and J gave up 6 bases; unmatched junction bases: 3. CDR1 SGHVS and CDR2 FQNEAQ come from the germline V gene. The CDR3 sequence is 14 residues long. This CDR3 reads CASSLRGGLNEQFF. The sequenced CDR3 bases are TGTGCCAGCAGCTTGCGGGGGGGCCTCAATGAG.

This clone was observed many times. The CDR3 end falls 3 residues outside the read, so it is completed with the germline J gene. V gene TRBV5-1 combines with J gene TRBJ2-6, with TRBD1 matching 7 bases. J was trimmed by 0 bases and V by 4 bases; bases with no gene match: 7. This CDR3 contains 17 residues. Germline lookup yields CDR1 SGHRS and CDR2 YFSETQ. The CDR3 sequence: CASSLGTVPSGANVLTF. The sequenced CDR3 bases are TGCGCCAGCAGCCTCGGGACAGTACCCTCTGGGGCCAACGTC.

This clone was seen repeatedly, ten times or more. The read is 3 residues too short to cover the CDR3 end, so that end is filled in from the germline J gene. This chain uses TRBV9 with TRBJ2-1; TRBD2 matches at 10 bases. The CDR3 is made up of 20 amino acids. After removal of 0 bases from V and 0 bases from J, the junction contained 12 bases not matched to a gene. Germline V gives CDR1 SGDLS, CDR2 YYNGEE. The chain's CDR3 is CASSVAIPGSSGSSYNEQFF. The CDR3 bases that were read are TGTGCCAGCAGCGTAGCCATCCCCGGGTCTAGCGGGAGCTCCTACAATGAG.

As regards this clone: The read finishes 3 residues shy of the CDR3 end, and the germline J gene is used to complete it. This sequence joins TRBV7-2 and TRBJ1-6; 7 positions match TRBD1. The CDR3 is 14 amino acids. Trimming took 5 bases from V and 6 from J; bases not matched to a gene: 4. Per the germline V gene, CDR1 is SGHTA and CDR2 is FQGNSA. Incomplete CDR3 DNA: TGTGCCAGCAGCCCGACAGGGATTAATTCACCC. Protein: CASSPTGINSP. The CDR3 as a whole reads CASSPTGINSPLHF.

This clone has more than one count but fewer than ten. The read ends 3 residues early relative to the CDR3; the germline J gene fills the gap. The V gene is TRBV7-2, the J gene TRBJ2-5; D remains unclear. V lost 5 bases and J 4 bases, leaving 17 bases between the germline ends. CDR1 and CDR2 (germline): SGHTA, FQGNSA. The length of the CDR3 is 15 residues. The CDR3 DNA, read in part, is TGTGCCAGCAGCCCCCCCATGAGGTATTTAGAGACC. Its translation: CASSPPMRYLET. The whole CDR3 protein reads CASSPPMRYLETQYF.

This clone was observed many times. The read falls 3 residues short of the CDR3 end, and the missing part is taken from the germline J gene. The gene calls are TRBV12-5 and TRBJ2-5; possibly TRBD1 for D (7 bases). CDR3 length: 14 residues. Germline CDR1 and CDR2: LGHNT and FRNRAP. Trimming shortened V by 6 bases and J by 7 bases, and 18 bases separated the two germline ends. The chain's CDR3 is CASGRGAQVGTQYF. The covered CDR3 bases are TGTGCTAGTGGCAGGGGGGCGCAGGTCGGGACC.

This clone was counted ten times or more. With the read ending 3 residues before the CDR3 end, the germline J gene is used to fill in that end. This chain connects TRBV20-1 to TRBJ1-1, with 7 positions matching TRBD1. The germline CDR1 and CDR2 sequences are DFQATT and SNEGSKA (reference sequence). The CDR3 is 12 residues long. The V gene end was trimmed by 6 bases and the J gene end by 7 bases; junction bases not matched to a gene: 8. This CDR3 reads CSAATGLSEAFF. Partial CDR3 DNA: TGCAGTGCCGCGACAGGGTTAAGTGAA.

Notes on this clone: The read terminates 3 residues ahead of where the CDR3 ends, so the germline J gene completes it. The chain couples TRBV2 to TRBJ1-6; possible D gene TRBD1, 6 bases. The V end lost 5 bases, the J end lost 4 bases, and 12 bases lay between the germline ends. CDR3 size: 15 residues. CDR1 is SNHLY and CDR2 is FYNNEI in the germline V gene. CDR3 DNA, as far as it was read: TGTGCCAGCAGTCCTACCCAGGGGTATAATTCACCC. This encodes CASSPTQGYNSP. In full, the CDR3 reads CASSPTQGYNSPLHF.

This clone was observed at least ten times. From the germline J gene comes the end of the CDR3, since the read stops 3 residues before it. The chain employs TRBV5-6 and TRBJ2-3; TRBD1 matches at 11 bases. From germline, CDR1 is SGHDT and CDR2 YYEEEE. V trimming: 4 bases; J trimming: 8 bases; junction bases outside the gene matches: 6. The CDR3 runs to 14 residues. This CDR3 is CASSTDRGRGTQYF. Incomplete CDR3 DNA: TGTGCCAGCAGCACGGACAGGGGGCGAGGTACG.

Ten or more counts support this clone. The CDR3 here is CSVPGTGGFEQFF. The DNA read from the CDR3 is TGCAGTGTCCCAGGGACAGGGGGCTTTGAG. V gene TRBV20-1 combines with J gene TRBJ2-1; 12 bases align to TRBD1. Coverage ceases 3 residues before the CDR3 finishes, and the germline J gene fills in the end. This CDR3 has 13 amino acids. CDR1 and CDR2 (germline): DFQATT, SNEGSKA (reference sequence). V lost 7 bases, J lost 9 bases, and 7 bases stayed unmatched.

The covered CDR3 bases are TGTGCCAGTAGTCCCCGACAGGGGGGAAGCACAGATACG. Its translation is CASSPRQGGSTDT. The entire CDR3 reads CASSPRQGGSTDTQYF. This chain connects TRBV19 to TRBJ2-3; 9 bases map to TRBD1. Sequencing ends 3 residues short of the CDR3 end; the germline J gene provides the rest. The CDR3 has 16 residues. The trim removed 5 bases at V and 0 bases at J, leaving 6 bases unmatched. CDR1 and CDR2 (germline): LNHDA, SQIVND (reference sequence).

As regards this clone: The read ends 3 residues before the CDR3 terminus; that terminus is restored from the germline J gene. The J gene is TRBJ1-3, the V gene TRBV19; D unclear. Germline V gene data show CDR1 as LNHDA and CDR2 as SQIVND (reference sequence). The V end was cut by 0 bases, the J end by 1 base, with 7 bases between. The CDR3 is 15 amino acids. The CDR3 bases that were read are TGTGCCAGTAGTATAGATGCGGGGTCTGGAAACACC. Its protein product is CASSIDAGSGNT. From start to end, the CDR3 is CASSIDAGSGNTIYF.